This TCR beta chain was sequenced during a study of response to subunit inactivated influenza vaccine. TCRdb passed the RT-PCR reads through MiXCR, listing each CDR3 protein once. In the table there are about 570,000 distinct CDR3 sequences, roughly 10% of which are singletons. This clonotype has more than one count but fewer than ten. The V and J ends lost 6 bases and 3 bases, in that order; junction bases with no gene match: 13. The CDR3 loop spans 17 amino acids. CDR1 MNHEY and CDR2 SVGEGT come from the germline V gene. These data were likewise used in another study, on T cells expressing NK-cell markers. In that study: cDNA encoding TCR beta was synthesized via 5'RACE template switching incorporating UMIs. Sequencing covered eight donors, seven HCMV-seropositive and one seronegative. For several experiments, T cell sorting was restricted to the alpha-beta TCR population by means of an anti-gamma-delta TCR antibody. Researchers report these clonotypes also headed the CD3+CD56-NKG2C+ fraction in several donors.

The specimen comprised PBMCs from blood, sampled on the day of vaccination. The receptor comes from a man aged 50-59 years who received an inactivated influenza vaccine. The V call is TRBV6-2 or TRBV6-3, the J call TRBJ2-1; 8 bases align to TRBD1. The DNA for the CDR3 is TGTGCCAGCAGGCTTGGGACAGGACCCCTGCACTACAATGAGCAGTTCTTC. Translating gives CASRLGTGPLHYNEQFF.